This T cell receptor (beta chain) was captured in a study of blood T cell repertoires in COVID-19. Whole-study context: The United States, Italy and Spain supplied acute and convalescent COVID-19 samples. PBMCs, B-cell-depleted T cells, or T cells provided the cDNA or gDNA that made up the material.

Original data processing: Amplified reference gene primers provided the basis for estimating nucleated cell counts. The protocol was immunoSEQ multiplex PCR, while the TCRdb copy is restricted to in-frame clones and leaves out a portion. V and J calls plus clone size are reproduced from that table; the DNA served to infer D and trimming. Among 250,000 to 350,000 clones listed, approximately 90% were seen once. Trimming removed 2 bases at V and 6 bases at J, with 15 bases between. CDR1 and CDR2 from the germline V gene are SNHLY and FYNNEI. This CDR3 is 15 amino acids long. The V call is TRBV2, the J call TRBJ2-3; D is possibly TRBD1 (6 bases). This clonotype was obtained from a woman in her fifties or sixties with acute or convalescent COVID-19. The specimen was peripheral blood. The CDR3 coding sequence is TGTGCCAGCAGTGAAACAGGGAGAATTGGGGATACGCAGTATTTT. Its translation is CASSETGRIGDTQYF.